The clone carrying this TCR beta chain was detected only a few times. The sample originates from a study of T-cell reconstitution after alpha-beta-depleted transplantation in children. Unique molecular identifiers were used to barcode this TCRbeta library. TCRdb reprocessed the PCR reads with MiXCR, giving one entry per CDR3 protein. This table has approximately 400,000 distinct CDR3 sequences, 11% appearing once. Germline CDR1 is SGDLS and CDR2 is YYNGEE. V was pared by 4 bases and J by 6 bases, with 17 bases between. This CDR3 contains 15 residues. This TCR was sampled from a human donor who donated a stem cell graft to a child with acute myeloid leukemia. The input for sequencing was PBMCs from the stem cell graft donor, taken from the stem cell graft. The chain recombines TRBV9 with TRBJ2-1, with D perhaps matching TRBD1 (5 bases). CDR3 in amino acids: CASSKGERLPNEQFF. The CDR3 nucleotides are TGTGCCAGCAGCAAAGGGGAAAGGCTCCCCAATGAGCAGTTCTTC.